This T cell receptor beta chain was recovered during a study of metastatic and nonmetastatic thyroid tumors (dated by TCRdb to about 2020). As for the study more broadly: For patients with malignant and with benign thyroid disease, the researchers compared repertoires between peripheral blood samples and tumor or nodule tissue samples.

General study outcomes and caveats: In both blood and tumor samples, malignant tumors were reported to have significantly higher TCR beta diversity than benign nodules.

The CDR3 measures 15 amino acids from cysteine to phenylalanine. Only the CDR3 DNA stays, 45 bases, in frame from base 1. Via the germline V gene, CDR1 is MDHEN and CDR2 SYDVKM. Cut back by 7 bases and 0 bases, the V and J ends lie 15 bases apart. This clone was counted many times. The specificity of this receptor is unknown. No much larger clone is present one base from it, and per-base qualities are unavailable. Libraries were made using PCR. Sequenced using an Illumina HiSeq 4000. High-throughput sequencing was used to profile the CDR3 region of the TCR beta-chain in every patient. The source study handled its data this way. Drawing on CDR3 differences between clinicopathological groups, the researchers built a classifier meant to tell apart patients with distant-metastatic papillary thyroid cancer. Repertoire diversity was assessed with the Shannon index, and tumor-blood repertoire similarity with the Morisita-Horn index. In TCRdb, the public reads were trimmed at Q25 with fastp and aligned with MiXCR, with productive beta chains retained. These V and J calls rely on TCRdb rather than the paper's analysis. The sample table contains around 38,000 clones; only one count was recorded for 25% to 30% of them. The ten largest make up roughly 9.1% of the sample.

Before undergoing thyroid surgery, none of the patients had been given any kind of treatment. Using T-cell receptor beta sequencing, the study looked back at clinical samples from patients collected from the early 2010s to the late 2010s. The chain uses TRBV28 and TRBJ1-1, and the D gene may be TRBD1, 5 bases matching. Sequencing was performed on blood. The receptor was derived from a female donor with papillary thyroid cancer or a benign thyroid nodule (not recorded which). Some clones in this sample may be carry-over from other donors' samples. The CDR3: CASTPERGLNTEAFF. The sequenced DNA: TGTGCCAGCACCCCCGAGAGGGGCCTGAACACTGAAGCTTTCTTT.